Reported below is one TCR beta chain. The CDR3 sequence is 18 residues long. Germline CDR1 reads LGHNA; CDR2 reads YSLEER. V shed 4 bases, J shed 2 bases, and the junction held 13 bases outside the gene matches. The study ran its PCR with 60 Vbeta and 13 Jbeta primers. As processed by the authors: Approximately 12 million of tens of millions of unique TCR beta chains were shared, per a later count. Sequencing used immunoSEQ multiplex PCR; TCRdb keeps in-frame clones, though not all of them. That table supplies the V and J calls and clone size; D and trimming were determined from the DNA. The table lists 150,000 to 250,000 clones, approximately 83% of them singletons. This entry belongs to a study of cytomegalovirus exposure and HLA in healthy donors.

The chain carries TRBV4-3 and TRBJ1-1; 10 bases match TRBD1. What was sequenced was PBMCs. The source is a boy under 10 years old in good health and CMV-seronegative. Here the CDR3 reads CASSLKPGQGTSNTEAFF. The CDR3 nucleotides read TGCGCCAGCAGCCTCAAACCGGGACAGGGGACTTCTAACACTGAAGCTTTCTTT.